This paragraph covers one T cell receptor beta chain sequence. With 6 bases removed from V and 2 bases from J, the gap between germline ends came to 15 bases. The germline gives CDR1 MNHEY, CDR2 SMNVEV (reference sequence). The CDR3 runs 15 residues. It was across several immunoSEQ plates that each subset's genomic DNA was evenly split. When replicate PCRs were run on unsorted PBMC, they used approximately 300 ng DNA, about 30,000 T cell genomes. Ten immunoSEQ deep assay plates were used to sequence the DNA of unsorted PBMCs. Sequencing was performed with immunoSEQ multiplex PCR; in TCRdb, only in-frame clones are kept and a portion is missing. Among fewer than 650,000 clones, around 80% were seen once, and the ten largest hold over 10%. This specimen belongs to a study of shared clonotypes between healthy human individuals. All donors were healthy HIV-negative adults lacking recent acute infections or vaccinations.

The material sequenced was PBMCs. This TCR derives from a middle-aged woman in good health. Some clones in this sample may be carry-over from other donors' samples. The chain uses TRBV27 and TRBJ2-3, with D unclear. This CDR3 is CASSLQSRFTDTQYF. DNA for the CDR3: TGTGCCAGCAGCCTGCAGAGTCGATTCACAGATACGCAGTATTTT.